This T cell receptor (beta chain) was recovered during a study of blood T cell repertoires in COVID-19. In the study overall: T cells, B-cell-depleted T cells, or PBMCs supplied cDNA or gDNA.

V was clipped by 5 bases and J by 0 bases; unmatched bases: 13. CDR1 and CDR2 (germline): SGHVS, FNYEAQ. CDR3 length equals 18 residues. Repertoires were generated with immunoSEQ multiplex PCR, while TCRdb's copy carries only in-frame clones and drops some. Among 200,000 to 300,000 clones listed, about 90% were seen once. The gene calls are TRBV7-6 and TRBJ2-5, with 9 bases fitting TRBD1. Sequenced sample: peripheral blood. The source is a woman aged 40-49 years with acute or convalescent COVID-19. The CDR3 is CASSHLIPGTGNQETQYF. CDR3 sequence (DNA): TGTGCCAGCAGCCACCTCATACCCGGGACAGGGAACCAAGAGACCCAGTACTTC. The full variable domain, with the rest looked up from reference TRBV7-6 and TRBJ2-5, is GAGVSQSPRYKVTKRGQDVALRCDPISGHVSLYWYRQALGQGPEFLTYFNYEAQQDKSGLPNDRFSAERPEGSISTLTIQRTEQRDSAMYRCASSHLIPGTGNQETQYFGPGTRLLVL.